Shown below are 25 T cell receptor beta chains from a single sample sequenced in a study of siplizumab effects on memory and regulatory T cells. Libraries were prepared by immunoSEQ multiplex PCR; TCRdb keeps only in-frame clonotypes and omits some of them. Here the sample spans 65,000 to 70,000 clones, 88% being singletons. The sequencing sample was made of Tregs sorted from blood. The receptor source for this set is a human donor in good health.

The table lists this clone with a count of one. This sequence joins TRBV4-1 and TRBJ1-5; the match to TRBD1 covers 9 bases. J was trimmed by 7 bases and V by 0 bases; bases with no gene match: 10. CDR1 is MGHRA, CDR2 YSYEKL, per germline. The CDR3 is made up of 17 amino acids. CDR3: CASSQDATGGRWQPQHF. DNA of the CDR3: TGCGCCAGCAGCCAAGATGCAACAGGGGGCCGGTGGCAGCCCCAGCATTTT.

The chain couples TRBV6-5 to TRBJ1-2; D gene unclear. The ends were cut back, 0 bases at V and 5 bases at J, with 7 bases in the middle. The CDR3 is 13 residues long. CDR1 is MNHEY and CDR2 is SVGAGI in the germline V gene. The CDR3 reads CASSYSRGYGYTF. The CDR3 bases are TGTGCCAGCAGTTACTCGAGAGGGTATGGCTACACCTTC.

The chain carries TRBV27 and TRBJ2-2, with D unclear. Germline lookup yields CDR1 MNHEY and CDR2 SMNVEV (reference sequence). Trimming took off 2 bases at V and 5 bases at J, with 9 bases between the two ends. The CDR3 runs 14 residues. The CDR3 protein is CASSLGRRTGELFF. The CDR3 region has the DNA TGTGCCAGCAGTTTAGGCAGGCGGACCGGGGAGCTGTTTTTT.

The rearrangement uses TRBV5-6 and TRBJ2-1, with 7 positions matching TRBD1. The CDR3 is made up of 16 amino acids. Germline V lookup: CDR1 SGHDT, CDR2 YYEEEE. With V trimmed by 0 bases and J by 4 bases, 7 bases remained unmatched. The CDR3 loop is CASSLAGQGVYNEQFF. CDR3 nucleotide sequence: TGTGCCAGCAGCTTGGCCGGTCAGGGGGTATACAATGAGCAGTTCTTC.

The chain has TRBV4-1 and TRBJ1-1; D is ambiguous. Germline V gene sequence: CDR1 MGHRA, CDR2 YSYEKL. With 4 bases removed from V and 0 bases from J, the gap between germline ends came to 12 bases. The CDR3 is 15 residues long. Here the CDR3 DNA reads TGCGCCAGCAGCCCAACGGCGGCCATGAACACTGAAGCTTTCTTT. Translated: CASSPTAAMNTEAFF.

This clone showed up just once. This chain connects TRBV18 to TRBJ2-5, with 8 bases identical to TRBD1. This CDR3 is 14 amino acids long. The V gene end was trimmed by 4 bases and the J gene end by 5 bases; junction bases not matched to a gene: 6. Looked up from germline, CDR1 is KGHSH and CDR2 is LQKENI. The CDR3 bases are TGTGCCAGCTCACGCCGGGACAGGCAGGAGACCCAGTACTTC. Translation: CASSRRDRQETQYF.

This chain links TRBV4-1 with TRBJ2-1; 13 nucleotides line up with TRBD2. V shed 4 bases and J 10 bases; nucleotides not matched to a gene: 13. Germline assignment: CDR1 MGHRA and CDR2 YSYEKL. The CDR3 is 17 amino acids. The CDR3 region has the DNA TGCGCCAGCAGCCCCCGACAGAGACTAGCGGGAGGTGGAGAGCAGTTCTTC. Encoded protein: CASSPRQRLAGGGEQFF.

The V and J genes are TRBV4-3 and TRBJ2-1; D is undetermined. CDR1 is LGHNA, CDR2 YSLEER, per germline. V lost 0 bases and J 6 bases, leaving 9 bases between the germline ends. The length of the CDR3 is 14 residues. CDR3 residues: CASSQDLGSNEQFF. DNA for the CDR3: TGCGCCAGCAGCCAAGATCTGGGAAGCAATGAGCAGTTCTTC.

This clone was counted once. The chain recombines TRBV20-1 with TRBJ2-3, with 8 bases that match TRBD2. The CDR3 spans 11 residues. Germline assignment: CDR1 DFQATT and CDR2 SNEGSKA (reference sequence). V was clipped by 6 bases and J by 9 bases; unmatched bases: 5. The CDR3 DNA follows: TGCAGTGCGAAACTAGCGGTCACGCAGTATTTT. It codes for CSAKLAVTQYF.

The gene calls are TRBV19 and TRBJ1-1; D may be TRBD1 (6 bases). The germline V gene has CDR1 LNHDA and CDR2 SQIVND (reference sequence). The CDR3 loop spans 14 amino acids. The V end lost 7 bases, the J end lost 3 bases, and 15 bases lay between the germline ends. The DNA for the CDR3 is TGTGCCAGTACTTTGGGGGGCATGGACACTGAAGCTTTCTTT. Translated: CASTLGGMDTEAFF.

The rearrangement uses TRBV27 and TRBJ1-6; possible D gene TRBD1, 5 bases. This CDR3 comprises 14 residues. Trimming cost V 6 bases and J 7 bases, with 13 bases left between them. Germline CDR1 and CDR2: MNHEY and SMNVEV (reference sequence). The CDR3 region is CASRIPWGNSPLHF. Here the CDR3 DNA reads TGTGCCAGCAGGATTCCCTGGGGGAATTCACCCCTCCACTTT.

The J gene is TRBJ2-7, the V gene TRBV6-1; D perhaps matches TRBD2 (6 bases). Per the germline V gene, CDR1 is MNHNS and CDR2 is SASEGT. The CDR3 runs 14 residues. V was clipped by 6 bases and J by 6 bases, with 18 bases between them. This CDR3 reads CASRRQERSGEQYF. CDR3 nucleotide sequence: TGTGCCAGCAGGAGGCAAGAGCGTAGCGGCGAGCAGTACTTC.

The chain has TRBV4-2 and TRBJ2-5; the D call may be TRBD1 or TRBD2 (6 bases each). Germline CDR1 is LGHNA and CDR2 is YNFKEQ. The V end was cut by 0 bases, the J end by 7 bases, with 18 bases between. This CDR3 comprises 16 residues. The DNA for the CDR3 is TGTGCCAGCAGCCAAGATAAGGGGGAGGAGTTCGGGACCCAGTACTTC. The encoded protein is CASSQDKGEEFGTQYF.

This sequence joins TRBV7-3 and TRBJ2-1, with TRBD2 as a possible D gene (6 bases). CDR3 size: 13 residues. CDR1 SGHTA and CDR2 FQGTGA come from the germline V gene. The ends were cut back, 5 bases at V and 6 bases at J, with 11 bases in the middle. The CDR3 sequence is CASSLGTVNEQFF. In DNA form, the CDR3 reads TGTGCCAGCAGCCTCGGGACTGTCAATGAGCAGTTCTTC.

The V and J genes are TRBV5-6 and TRBJ1-4; perhaps TRBD1 as D (5 bases). With 6 bases removed from V and 8 bases from J, the gap between germline ends came to 11 bases. The length of the CDR3 is 12 residues. Germline V gene data show CDR1 as SGHDT and CDR2 as YYEEEE. In nucleotides, the CDR3 is TGTGCCAGCAACCGACGACAGGAAAAACTGTTTTTT. Protein: CASNRRQEKLFF.

Here the CDR3 reads CASSSTGVNTEAFF. The CDR3 region has the DNA TGTGCCAGCAGCTCGACAGGGGTGAACACTGAAGCTTTCTTT. The J gene is TRBJ1-1, the V gene TRBV7-9, with 8 bases matching TRBD1. The V and J ends lost 4 bases and 0 bases, in that order; junction bases with no gene match: 1. CDR3 size: 14 residues. Germline assignment: CDR1 SEHNR and CDR2 FQNEAQ (reference sequence).

The chain combines TRBV7-9 with TRBJ1-2, with TRBD1 matching 9 bases. After removal of 2 bases from V and 3 bases from J, the junction contained 10 bases not matched to a gene. Germline values: CDR1 SEHNR, CDR2 FQNEAQ (reference sequence). The CDR3 totals 17 residues. Written as DNA, the CDR3 is TGTGCCAGCAGCTTAAATGGCGGGACAGGGTTGGACTATGGCTACACCTTC. Residues: CASSLNGGTGLDYGYTF. The variable domain in full, with the rest retrieved from reference TRBV7-9 and TRBJ1-2, is DTGVSQNPRHKITKRGQNVTFRCDPISEHNRLYWYRQTLGQGPEFLTYFQNEAQLEKSRLLSDRFSAERPKGSFSTLEIQRTEQGDSAMYLCASSLNGGTGLDYGYTFGSGTRLTVV.

The chain carries TRBV7-9 and TRBJ1-3; 8 bases fit TRBD1. Germline CDR1 and CDR2: SEHNR and FQNEAQ (reference sequence). CDR3 length: 17 amino acids. J lost 2 bases, V lost 5 bases, and 11 bases had no gene match. Written as DNA, the CDR3 is TGTGCCAGCAGCCAGTTCGGCAGGGGGCGGACTGGAAACACCATATATTTT. Protein sequence: CASSQFGRGRTGNTIYF.

This chain uses TRBV27 with TRBJ2-1; 15 bases are shared with TRBD2. J gave up 7 bases and V 5 bases, and 6 bases lay outside the gene matches. The CDR3 spans 16 residues. CDR1 MNHEY and CDR2 SMNVEV come from the germline V gene (reference sequence). CDR3 DNA: TGTGCCAGCAGTGGGGGACTAGCGGGAGGTCGGAATGAGCAGTTCTTC. Its protein product is CASSGGLAGGRNEQFF.

The chain recombines TRBV6-1 with TRBJ1-5; D may be TRBD1 (5 bases). Trimming pared 4 bases from V and 2 bases from J, leaving 9 bases between. The germline V gene encodes CDR1 MNHNS and CDR2 SASEGT. The CDR3 is 14 amino acids. DNA for the CDR3: TGTGCCAGCAGTGGCGGGACTGGCAATCAGCCCCAGCATTTT. Translating it yields CASSGGTGNQPQHF.

This chain connects TRBV18 to TRBJ2-1; maybe TRBD1 (5 bases). The CDR3 totals 13 residues. CDR1 and CDR2 (germline): KGHSH, LQKENI. Trimming removed 2 bases from V and 7 bases from J, with 9 bases in between. The CDR3 reads CASSPVRANEQFF. CDR3 coding DNA: TGTGCCAGCTCACCAGTCAGGGCGAATGAGCAGTTCTTC.

This clone came up a few times. V usage is TRBV27 and J usage is TRBJ1-1; no clear D. Trimming left V 0 bases short and J 1 base short, with 3 bases between. The length of the CDR3 is 13 residues. CDR1 is MNHEY, CDR2 SMNVEV, per germline (reference sequence). As DNA, the CDR3 is TGTGCCAGCAGTTTATCCTGGAACACTGAAGCTTTCTTT. Protein product: CASSLSWNTEAFF.

A single count supports this clone. The chain links TRBV19 to TRBJ2-7, with 10 bases aligning to TRBD2. CDR3 size: 15 residues. The germline V gene has CDR1 LNHDA and CDR2 SQIVND (reference sequence). The V segment lost 6 bases and the J segment 0 bases; nucleotides outside the gene matches: 5. In DNA form, the CDR3 reads TGTGCCAGTAGACTTTCTAGCGGGAGCTCCTACGAGCAGTACTTC. Its translation is CASRLSSGSSYEQYF.

The V call is TRBV27, the J call TRBJ2-7; 7 bases fit TRBD1. The J segment lost 0 bases and the V segment lost 5 bases, leaving 10 bases of the junction unmatched. The CDR3 loop spans 16 amino acids. Germline assignment: CDR1 MNHEY and CDR2 SMNVEV (reference sequence). CDR3 in amino acids: CASSPSRDRLSYEQYF. The CDR3 DNA reads as TGTGCCAGCAGTCCTTCCCGGGACAGACTCTCCTACGAGCAGTACTTC.

V usage is TRBV4-3 and J usage is TRBJ2-6; D unresolved. The germline V and J ends were trimmed by 1 base and 4 bases, with 5 bases remaining between them. This CDR3 is built from 14 residues. CDR1 LGHNA and CDR2 YSLEER come from the germline V gene. CDR3: CASSQVVGANVLTF. The CDR3 bases are TGCGCCAGCAGCCAAGTTGTAGGGGCCAACGTCCTGACTTTC.